A selection of T cell receptor beta chains follows, all from one sample in a study of tumor-infiltrating lymphocytes in localized non-small cell lung cancer. Assay: immunoSEQ multiplex PCR; the TCRdb copy retains only in-frame clones and omits some. The sample consists of over 9,500 clones, 66% of them appearing once. Input material: lung tumor tissue. The receptors derive from a human donor with non-small cell lung cancer. The CDR3 runs from the conserved cysteine through the conserved F or W. The D gene is left open where the match is weak. Not all rows give a size; the values are once, few, many and, for expanded clones, a class.

V	size	length	D	J	DNA	CDR3
TRBV6-6	-	13	-	TRBJ1-2	TGTGCCAGCAGTTACCAGGGGCAGGGTGGCTACACCTTC	CASSYQGQGGYTF
TRBV28	-	15	-	TRBJ2-7	TGTGCCAGCAGTAGATCAGGGGTCCCTGTCGACGAGCAGTACTTC	CASSRSGVPVDEQYF
TRBV9	once	14	TRBD1	TRBJ1-2	TGTGCCAGCAGCCGTGACAGGGGATCCCTTGGCTACACCTTC	CASSRDRGSLGYTF
TRBV7-2	-	12	-	TRBJ2-5	TGTGCCAGCAGCCCGTTACTTGAGACCCAGTACTTC	CASSPLLETQYF
TRBV5-5	-	12	-	TRBJ2-5	TGTGCCAGCAGCTTGGTCAGAGAGACCCAGTACTTC	CASSLVRETQYF
TRBV7-9	large	13	-	TRBJ2-1	TGTGCCAGCAGCTTAGAATGGACCTCAGAGCAGTTCTTC	CASSLEWTSEQFF
TRBV7-2	-	15	-	TRBJ2-3	TGTGCCAGCAGCCCCGTAGCAGGGCGGACAGATACGCAGTATTTT	CASSPVAGRTDTQYF
TRBV6-5	few	13	-	TRBJ1-1	TGTGCCAGCAGTTACCAGAGGGACACTGAAGCTTTCTTT	CASSYQRDTEAFF
TRBV19	-	12	-	TRBJ1-5	TGTGCCAGTAGTATAGGGGGTCAGCCCCAGCATTTT	CASSIGGQPQHF
TRBV18	few	14	TRBD1	TRBJ1-2	TGTGCCAGCTCACAGGGACAGGGTGTGGATGGCTACACCTTC	CASSQGQGVDGYTF
TRBV20-1	-	11	-	TRBJ2-5	TGCAGTGCTAGGGGCCAAGAGACCCAGTACTTC	CSARGQETQYF
TRBV5-1	-	17	-	TRBJ2-1	TGCGCCAGCAGCTGGAATTCCGTGACAGGACCCTACAATGAGCAGTTCTTC	CASSWNSVTGPYNEQFF
TRBV28	-	14	-	TRBJ1-1	TGTGCCAGCATCCTCGAGGAGGGCCGGCCGGAAGCTTTCTTT	CASILEEGRPEAFF
TRBV7-2	-	15	-	TRBJ2-7	TGTGCCAGCAGCTCAAGTGGCTGGGGGCGCAACGAGCAGTACTTC	CASSSSGWGRNEQYF
TRBV5-4	few	15	TRBD1	TRBJ2-3	TGTGCCAGCAGCTTGGGAGGGACAGGGACAGATACGCAGTATTTT	CASSLGGTGTDTQYF
TRBV5-1	-	14	TRBD1	TRBJ2-7	TGCGCCAGCAGCTCCGGGACAGGGAGCAACGAGCAGTACTTC	CASSSGTGSNEQYF
TRBV9	-	13	-	TRBJ1-2	TGTGCCAGCAGCCTAGGGTGGAACTATGGCTACACCTTC	CASSLGWNYGYTF
TRBV30	-	18	-	TRBJ1-2	TGTGCCTGGAGTTCCCTGGGGCAAACCACTGGAGCCGCCTATGGCTACACCTTC	CAWSSLGQTTGAAYGYTF
TRBV2	-	15	-	TRBJ1-6	TGTGCCAGCAGTGGACAAGGTGCCGCGAATTCGGCCCTCCACTTT	CASSGQGAANSALHF
TRBV18	-	17	-	TRBJ1-4	TGTGCCAGCTCACCATTCGACCCCGCAGGGACCCCCGAAAAACTGTTTTTT	CASSPFDPAGTPEKLFF
TRBV11-1	once	14	-	TRBJ1-2	TGTGCCAGCAGCTTATCGACAGCTAACTATGGCTACACCTTC	CASSLSTANYGYTF
TRBV7-9	-	13	-	TRBJ2-2	TGTGCCAGCAGCTTACAGTCTGGCGGGGAGCTGTTTTTT	CASSLQSGGELFF
TRBV30	few	15	TRBD1	TRBJ1-1	TGTGCCTGGAGTGTCCAGGGGACAGGGAGCGCTGAAGCTTTCTTT	CAWSVQGTGSAEAFF
TRBV7-9	-	14	-	TRBJ2-3	TGTGCCAGCAGCTTAGCAGGCGGCACAGATACGCAGTATTTT	CASSLAGGTDTQYF
TRBV5-1	-	13	-	TRBJ1-1	TGCGCCAGCACTCCGGCGGGGAACACTGAAGCTTTCTTT	CASTPAGNTEAFF
TRBV5-6	-	17	TRBD1	TRBJ2-1	TGTGCCAGCAGCTACCCCTTCGCAGGGGGCTCCTACAATGAGCAGTTCTTC	CASSYPFAGGSYNEQFF
TRBV14	medium-sized	15	-	TRBJ1-6	TGTGCCAGCAGCGACACAGGGAAGTATAATTCACCCCTCCACTTT	CASSDTGKYNSPLHF
TRBV20-1	-	11	-	TRBJ1-4	TGCAGTGCTGGAGGAAATGAAAAACTGTTTTTT	CSAGGNEKLFF
TRBV12-5	-	16	TRBD2	TRBJ2-5	TGTGCTAGTGGTTTGGGGGGACTAGCGGAAGGGGAGACCCAGTACTTC	CASGLGGLAEGETQYF
TRBV15	few	14	-	TRBJ2-2	TGTGCCACCAGTCCCGGAGCGCACACCGGGGAGCTGTTTTTT	CATSPGAHTGELFF
TRBV6-5	-	14	TRBD1	TRBJ1-5	TGTGCCACCAGGGGAGGGGGGGACAGTCAGCCCCAGCATTTT	CATRGGGDSQPQHF
TRBV5-1	-	14	-	TRBJ1-1	TGCGCCAGCAGCTTGACAGGGAGGAACACTGAAGCTTTCTTT	CASSLTGRNTEAFF
TRBV11-2	-	14	-	TRBJ1-1	TGTGCCAGCAGCTTAGATCTGCTACTCCGTAAAGCTTTCTTT	CASSLDLLLRKAFF
TRBV5-1	-	14	-	TRBJ1-2	TGCGCCAGCAGCTTGGAACCAGGGGCCTATGGCTACACCTTC	CASSLEPGAYGYTF
TRBV30	-	13	-	TRBJ1-5	TGTGCCTGGTCGAACCGGGGGAATCAGCCCCAGCATTTT	CAWSNRGNQPQHF
TRBV4-1	-	14	-	TRBJ1-3	TGCGCCAGCAGCCGGGACGGTGATGGGGACACCATATATTTT	CASSRDGDGDTIYF
TRBV5-1	-	18	TRBD1	TRBJ2-5	TGCGCCAGCAGCTTGGGGTACAGGGGGCTCCAATCCCAAGAGACCCAGTACTTC	CASSLGYRGLQSQETQYF
TRBV2	few	15	-	TRBJ1-1	TGTGCCAGCTCGCTCGACTACAGGTCGAACACTGAAGCTTTCTTT	CASSLDYRSNTEAFF
TRBV7-9	-	15	TRBD2	TRBJ2-7	TGTGCCAGCAGTCGGACTAGCGGGGGTTTCTACGAGCAGTACTTC	CASSRTSGGFYEQYF
TRBV6-5	medium-sized	14	-	TRBJ1-2	TGTGCCAGCAGTAACCGGGACATTTCCTATGGCTACACCTTC	CASSNRDISYGYTF
TRBV7-2	-	16	-	TRBJ1-5	TGTGCCAGCAGCTTATTGGGGGGTTGGACCAATCAGCCCCAGCATTTT	CASSLLGGWTNQPQHF
TRBV10-3	-	13	-	TRBJ2-7	TGTGCCATCAGTGATAGTCTCAGTTACGAGCAGTACTTC	CAISDSLSYEQYF
TRBV4-1	-	13	-	TRBJ2-5	TGCGCCAGCAGCCAGCGCAAGGACCGGACCCAGTACTTC	CASSQRKDRTQYF
TRBV30	-	14	TRBD1	TRBJ1-2	TGTGCCTGGATCCCCGGACAGGGGGCCTATGGCTACACCTTC	CAWIPGQGAYGYTF
TRBV11-2	-	14	-	TRBJ1-5	TGTGCCAGCAGCTTAGTTCCGAATAATCAGCCCCAGCATTTT	CASSLVPNNQPQHF
TRBV5-1	-	14	-	TRBJ1-4	TGCGCCAGCAGCACAGGTGTAGTCGGTGAAAAACTGTTTTTT	CASSTGVVGEKLFF
TRBV18	-	15	-	TRBJ1-4	TGTGCCAGCTCTCCCTCGGCTTCGCCTAATGAAAAACTGTTTTTT	CASSPSASPNEKLFF
TRBV5-1	-	17	TRBD2	TRBJ2-1	TGCGCCAGCAGCTCACTCCCTAGCGGGAGCTCCTACAATGAGCAGTTCTTC	CASSSLPSGSSYNEQFF
TRBV30	-	15	TRBD2	TRBJ2-1	TGTGCCGGTTCCTCCACTAGCGCCGGGTACAATGAGCAGTTCTTC	CAGSSTSAGYNEQFF
TRBV9	-	17	TRBD2	TRBJ2-1	TGTGCCAGCAGCGTAGGTGGGCTAGCGGCAGGTCGGAATGAGCAGTTCTTC	CASSVGGLAAGRNEQFF
TRBV6-5	few	14	-	TRBJ2-1	TGTGCCAGCTCCCCGGGACGGAGGGTGGGTGAGCAGTTCTTC	CASSPGRRVGEQFF
TRBV12-1	-	16	-	TRBJ2-3	TGTGCCAGCAGCTTAGTGACTAGCGACGGAACAGATACGCAGTATTTT	CASSLVTSDGTDTQYF
TRBV19	-	13	-	TRBJ1-1	TGTGCCAGTAGTATAGATGTAGGACGGGAAGCTTTCTTT	CASSIDVGREAFF